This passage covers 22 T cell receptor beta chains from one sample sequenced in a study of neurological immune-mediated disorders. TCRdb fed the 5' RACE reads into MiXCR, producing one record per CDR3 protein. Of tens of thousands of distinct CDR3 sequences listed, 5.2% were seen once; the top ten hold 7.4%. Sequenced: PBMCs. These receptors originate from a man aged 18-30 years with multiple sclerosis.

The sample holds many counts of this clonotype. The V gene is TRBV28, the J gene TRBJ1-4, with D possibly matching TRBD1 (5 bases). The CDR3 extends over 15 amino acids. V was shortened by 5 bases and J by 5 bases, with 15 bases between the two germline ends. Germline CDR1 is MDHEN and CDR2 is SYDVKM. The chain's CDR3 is CASSTAGGENEKLFF. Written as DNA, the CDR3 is TGTGCCAGCAGTACCGCGGGGGGTGAGAATGAAAAACTGTTTTTT.

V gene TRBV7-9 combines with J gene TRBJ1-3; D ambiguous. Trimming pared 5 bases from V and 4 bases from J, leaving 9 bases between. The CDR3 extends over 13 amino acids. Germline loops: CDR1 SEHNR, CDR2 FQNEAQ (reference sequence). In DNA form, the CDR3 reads TGTGCCAGCAGCCCCGGAAACGGAAACACCATATATTTT. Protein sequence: CASSPGNGNTIYF.

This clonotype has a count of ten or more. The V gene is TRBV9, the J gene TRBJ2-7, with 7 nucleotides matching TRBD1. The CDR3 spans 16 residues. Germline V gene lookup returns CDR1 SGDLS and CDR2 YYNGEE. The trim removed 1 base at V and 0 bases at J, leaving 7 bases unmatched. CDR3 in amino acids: CASSVTVGDSSYEQYF. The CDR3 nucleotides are TGTGCCAGCAGCGTAACCGTAGGGGACAGCTCCTACGAGCAGTACTTC.

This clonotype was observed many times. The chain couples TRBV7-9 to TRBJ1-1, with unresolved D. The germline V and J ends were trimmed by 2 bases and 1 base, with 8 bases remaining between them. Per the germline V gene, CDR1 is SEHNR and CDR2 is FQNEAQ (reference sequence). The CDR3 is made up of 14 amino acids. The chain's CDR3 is CASSLPAENTEAFF. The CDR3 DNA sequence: TGTGCCAGCAGCTTACCCGCCGAGAACACTGAAGCTTTCTTT.

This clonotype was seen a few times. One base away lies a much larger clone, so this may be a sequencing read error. DNA of the CDR3: TGCAGTGTCACGGACCCGCATGAGCAGTTCTTC. It is translated as CSVTDPHEQFF. V usage is TRBV20-1 and J usage is TRBJ2-1; D is ambiguous. The V end was cut by 7 bases, the J end by 8 bases, with 12 bases between. Germline assignment: CDR1 DFQATT and CDR2 SNEGSKA (reference sequence). CDR3 length: 11 amino acids.

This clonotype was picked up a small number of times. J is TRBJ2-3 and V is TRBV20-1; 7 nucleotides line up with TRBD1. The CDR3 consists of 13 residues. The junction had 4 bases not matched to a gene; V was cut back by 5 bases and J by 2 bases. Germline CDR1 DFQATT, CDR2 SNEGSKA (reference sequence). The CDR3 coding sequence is TGCAGTGCTCCTGGACAGGACACAGATACGCAGTATTTT. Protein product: CSAPGQDTDTQYF.

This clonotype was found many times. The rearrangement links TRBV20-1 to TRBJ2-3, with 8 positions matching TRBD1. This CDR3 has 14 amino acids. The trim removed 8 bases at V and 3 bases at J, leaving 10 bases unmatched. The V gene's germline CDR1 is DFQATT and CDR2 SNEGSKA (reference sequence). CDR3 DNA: TGCAGTCCGGGGGCAGGGGGCGGAACAGATACGCAGTATTTT. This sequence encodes CSPGAGGGTDTQYF.

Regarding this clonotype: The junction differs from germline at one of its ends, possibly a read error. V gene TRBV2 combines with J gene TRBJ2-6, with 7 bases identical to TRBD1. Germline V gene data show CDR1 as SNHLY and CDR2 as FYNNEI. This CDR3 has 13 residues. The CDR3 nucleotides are TGTGCCAGCAGTGACGGGACAGCCAGCGTCCTGACTTTC. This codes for CASSDGTASVLTF.

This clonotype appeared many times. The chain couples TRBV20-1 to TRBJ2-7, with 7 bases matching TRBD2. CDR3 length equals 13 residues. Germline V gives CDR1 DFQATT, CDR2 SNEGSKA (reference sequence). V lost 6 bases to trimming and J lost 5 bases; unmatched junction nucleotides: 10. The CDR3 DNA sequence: TGCAGTGCGCTCTCGGGGGGATTTAACGAGCAGTACTTC. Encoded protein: CSALSGGFNEQYF.

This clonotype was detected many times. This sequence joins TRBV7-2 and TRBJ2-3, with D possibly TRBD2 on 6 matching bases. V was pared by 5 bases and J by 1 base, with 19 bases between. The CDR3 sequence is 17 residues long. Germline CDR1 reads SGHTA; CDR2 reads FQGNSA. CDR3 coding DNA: TGTGCCAGCAGCCGTCGGATGGCGGGGTGGGGCACAGATACGCAGTATTTT. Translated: CASSRRMAGWGTDTQYF.

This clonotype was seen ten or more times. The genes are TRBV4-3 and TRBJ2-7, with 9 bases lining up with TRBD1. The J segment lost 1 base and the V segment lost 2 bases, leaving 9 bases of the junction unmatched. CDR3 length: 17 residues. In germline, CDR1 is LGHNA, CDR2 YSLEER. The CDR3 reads CASSQHLTGGASYEQYF. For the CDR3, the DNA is TGCGCCAGCAGCCAACACCTTACAGGGGGCGCTTCCTACGAGCAGTACTTC.

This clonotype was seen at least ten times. The CDR3 DNA sequence: TGCGCCAGCAGCTTAGGGGGCGGGACTACAAACATTCAGTACTTC. This encodes CASSLGGGTTNIQYF. The genes are TRBV5-1 and TRBJ2-4; perhaps D is TRBD1 or TRBD2 (7 bases each). The CDR3 length is 15 residues. V was trimmed by 2 bases and J by 6 bases, leaving 15 bases between them. Per the germline V gene, CDR1 is SGHRS and CDR2 is YFSETQ.

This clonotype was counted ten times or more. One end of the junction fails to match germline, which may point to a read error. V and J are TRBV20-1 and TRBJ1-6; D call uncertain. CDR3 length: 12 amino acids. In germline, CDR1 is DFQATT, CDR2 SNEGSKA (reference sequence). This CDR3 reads CSARDGRPPLNF. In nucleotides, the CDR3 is TGCAGTGCTAGAGATGGGCGGCCACCCCTCAACTTT.

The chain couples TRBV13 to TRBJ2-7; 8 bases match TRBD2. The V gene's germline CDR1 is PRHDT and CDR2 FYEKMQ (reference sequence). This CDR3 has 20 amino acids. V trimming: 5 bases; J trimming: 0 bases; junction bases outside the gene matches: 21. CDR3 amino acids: CASSVTPGGTDRPISYEQYF. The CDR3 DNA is TGTGCCAGCAGCGTCACACCGGGGGGGACCGACAGGCCGATCTCCTACGAGCAGTACTTC.

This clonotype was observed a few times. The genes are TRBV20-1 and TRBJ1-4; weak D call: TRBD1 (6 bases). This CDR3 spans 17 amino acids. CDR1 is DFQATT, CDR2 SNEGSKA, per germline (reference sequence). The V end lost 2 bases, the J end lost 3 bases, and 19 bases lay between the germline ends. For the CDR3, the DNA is TGCAGTGCTAGACGGGGGGCCGGTTTGGGTTCTAATGAAAAACTGTTTTTT. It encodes CSARRGAGLGSNEKLFF.

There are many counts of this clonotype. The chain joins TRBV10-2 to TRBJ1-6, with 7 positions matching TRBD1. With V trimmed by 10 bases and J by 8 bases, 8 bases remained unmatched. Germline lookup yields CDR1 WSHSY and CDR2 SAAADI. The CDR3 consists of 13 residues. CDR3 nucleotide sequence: TGCGCCACTTTCACAGGGGACCATTCACCCCTCCACTTT. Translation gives CATFTGDHSPLHF.

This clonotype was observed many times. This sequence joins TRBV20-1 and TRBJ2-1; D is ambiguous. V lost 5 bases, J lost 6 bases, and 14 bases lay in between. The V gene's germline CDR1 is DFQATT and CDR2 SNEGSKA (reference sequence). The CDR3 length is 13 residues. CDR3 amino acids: CSAPPSGVNEQFF. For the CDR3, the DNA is TGCAGTGCTCCTCCGAGTGGGGTCAATGAGCAGTTCTTC.

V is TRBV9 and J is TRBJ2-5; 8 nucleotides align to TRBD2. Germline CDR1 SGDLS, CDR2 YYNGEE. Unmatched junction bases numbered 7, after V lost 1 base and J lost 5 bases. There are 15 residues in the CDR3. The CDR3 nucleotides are TGTGCCAGCAGCGTAACGGGAGGGCTCGGGGAGACCCAGTACTTC. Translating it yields CASSVTGGLGETQYF.

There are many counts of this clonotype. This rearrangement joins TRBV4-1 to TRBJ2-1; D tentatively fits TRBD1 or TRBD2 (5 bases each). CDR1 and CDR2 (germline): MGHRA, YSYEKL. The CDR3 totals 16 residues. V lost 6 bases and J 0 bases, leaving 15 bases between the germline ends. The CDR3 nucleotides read TGCGCCAGCAGACCTGCCTTTGGGGGCTCCTACAATGAGCAGTTCTTC. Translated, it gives CASRPAFGGSYNEQFF.

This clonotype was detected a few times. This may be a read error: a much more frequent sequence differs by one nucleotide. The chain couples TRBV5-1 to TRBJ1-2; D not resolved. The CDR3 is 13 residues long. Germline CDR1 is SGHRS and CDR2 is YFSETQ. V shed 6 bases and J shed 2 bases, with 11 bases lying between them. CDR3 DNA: TGCGCCAGCACCGAGGAATCCAACTATGGCTACACCTTC. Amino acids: CASTEESNYGYTF.

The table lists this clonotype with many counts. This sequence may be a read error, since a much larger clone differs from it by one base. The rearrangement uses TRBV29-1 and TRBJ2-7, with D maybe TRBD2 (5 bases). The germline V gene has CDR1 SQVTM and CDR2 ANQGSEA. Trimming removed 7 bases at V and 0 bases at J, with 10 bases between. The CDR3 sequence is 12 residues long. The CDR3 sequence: CSARENSYEQYF. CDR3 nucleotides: TGCAGCGCCCGGGAAAACTCCTACGAGCAGTACTTC.

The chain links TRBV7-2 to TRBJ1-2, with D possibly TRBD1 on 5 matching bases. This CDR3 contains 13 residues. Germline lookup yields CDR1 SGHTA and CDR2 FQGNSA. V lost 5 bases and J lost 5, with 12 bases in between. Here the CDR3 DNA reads TGTGCCAGCAGCCCCGGAAAGGGGTATGGCTACACCTTC. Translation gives CASSPGKGYGYTF.